This TCR beta chain was identified during a study of cytomegalovirus exposure and HLA in healthy donors. Study information: In a later analysis, it was reported that the 120 validation repertoires had been produced on the same platform as the roughly 700 repertoires belonging to the first cohort.

There are 15 residues in the CDR3. V trimming: 6 bases; J trimming: 5 bases; junction bases outside the gene matches: 10. Germline V gene lookup returns CDR1 MDHEN and CDR2 SYDVKM. Sequencing was performed with immunoSEQ multiplex PCR; in TCRdb, only in-frame clones are kept and a portion is missing. The sample consists of approximately 300,000 clones, about nine tenths of them appearing once. Study findings and constraints: Cytomegalovirus-associated status was assigned to some 180 TCR beta chains. A subsequent analysis found that TCR clusters from the first cohort also tended to co-occur in the roughly 120 validation repertoires, with about 93% of cluster scores above 0.

This clone has only one observation. What it recognizes is unknown. V and J are TRBV28 and TRBJ2-7; TRBD1 matches 10 bases. This receptor was identified in a woman in her thirties in good health and CMV-seropositive. Sequencing used PBMCs. The CDR3 DNA is TGTGCCAGCAGGCCTTCCGGGACAGGGGCCCACGAGCAGTACTTC. Protein sequence: CASRPSGTGAHEQYF.